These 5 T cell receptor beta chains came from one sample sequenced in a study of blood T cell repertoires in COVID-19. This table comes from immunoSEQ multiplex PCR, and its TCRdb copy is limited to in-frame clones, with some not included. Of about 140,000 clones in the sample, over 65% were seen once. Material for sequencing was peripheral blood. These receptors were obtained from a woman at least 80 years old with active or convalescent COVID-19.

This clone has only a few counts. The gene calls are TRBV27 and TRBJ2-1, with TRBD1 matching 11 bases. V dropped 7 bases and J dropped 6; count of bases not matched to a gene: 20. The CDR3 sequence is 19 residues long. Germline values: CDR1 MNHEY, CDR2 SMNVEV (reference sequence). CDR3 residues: CASTLRRIAPGTGGNEQFF. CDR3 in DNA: TGTGCCAGCACCCTTCGGCGGATTGCCCCCGGGACAGGGGGCAATGAGCAGTTCTTC.

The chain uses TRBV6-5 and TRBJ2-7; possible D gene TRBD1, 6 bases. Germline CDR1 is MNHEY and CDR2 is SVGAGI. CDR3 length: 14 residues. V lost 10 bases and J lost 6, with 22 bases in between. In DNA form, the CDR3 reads TGTGCCATCCTAGACCGGGACATTCTAACCGAGCAGTACTTC. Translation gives CAILDRDILTEQYF.

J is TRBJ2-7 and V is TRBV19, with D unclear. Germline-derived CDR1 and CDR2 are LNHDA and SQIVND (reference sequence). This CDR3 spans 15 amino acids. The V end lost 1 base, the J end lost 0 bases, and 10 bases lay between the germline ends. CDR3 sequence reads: CASSIAPTFSYEQYF. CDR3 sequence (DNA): TGTGCCAGTAGTATAGCCCCTACGTTCTCCTACGAGCAGTACTTC.

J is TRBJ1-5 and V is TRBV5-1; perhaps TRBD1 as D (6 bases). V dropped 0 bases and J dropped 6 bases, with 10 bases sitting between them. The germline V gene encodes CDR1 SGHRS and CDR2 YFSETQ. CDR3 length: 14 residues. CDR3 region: CASSLGGQSQPQHF. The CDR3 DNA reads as TGCGCCAGCAGCTTGGGCGGACAGTCTCAGCCCCAGCATTTT. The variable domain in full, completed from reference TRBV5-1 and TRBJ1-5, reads KAGVTQTPRYLIKTRGQQVTLSCSPISGHRSVSWYQQTPGQGLQFLFEYFSETQRNKGNFPGRFSGRQFSNSRSEMNVSTLELGDSALYLCASSLGGQSQPQHFGDGTRLSIL.

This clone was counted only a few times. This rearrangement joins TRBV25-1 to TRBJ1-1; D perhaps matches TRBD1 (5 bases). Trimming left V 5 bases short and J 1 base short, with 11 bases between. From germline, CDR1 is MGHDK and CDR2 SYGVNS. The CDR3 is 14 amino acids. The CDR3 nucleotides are TGTGCCAGCAGTCCAGGGTTCGGGAACACTGAAGCTTTCTTT. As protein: CASSPGFGNTEAFF.